These T cell receptor beta chains were read from a single sample in a study of CD8+ T cells in alopecia areata. Here immunoSEQ multiplex PCR was the method, and the copy in TCRdb shows in-frame clones only, minus some. The table has 150,000 to 200,000 clones, roughly 63% seen once. Sequenced here: CD4+ T cells sorted from blood, sampled at week 0. Every receptor here comes from a human donor with alopecia areata. The CDR3 runs from the conserved cysteine through the conserved F or W. D genes are given only for firm matches.

CSVEVTGGYGYTF	TRBJ1-2	TRBD1	TRBV29-1
CASSVTGHGGTEAFF	TRBJ1-1	-	TRBV9
CASSSGQLMNTEAFF	TRBJ1-1	TRBD1	TRBV27
CASSLDPQNIQYF	TRBJ2-4	-	TRBV5-1
CAWSGTRRVDTQYF	TRBJ2-3	TRBD2	TRBV30
CASSLQGQASYEQYF	TRBJ2-7	TRBD1	TRBV5-1
CASSGGVRYEQYF	TRBJ2-7	-	TRBV7-9
CASSQDGRGSKLFF	TRBJ1-4	-	TRBV4-3
CASSPRAGTANQPQHF	TRBJ1-5	-	TRBV21-1
CSVEPGQGKVGETQYF	TRBJ2-5	TRBD1	TRBV29-1
CSVHLTEAFF	TRBJ1-1	-	TRBV29-1
CASSYRQPRGNEQFF	TRBJ2-1	-	TRBV6-5
CASSQTGWGTGELFF	TRBJ2-2	TRBD1	TRBV11-2
CASSLERMNEQYF	TRBJ2-7	-	TRBV11-2
CASSPRGGVGYEQYF	TRBJ2-7	-	TRBV18
CAWSAVKGYTF	TRBJ1-2	-	TRBV30
CASSTDSHEQYF	TRBJ2-7	-	TRBV11-2
CASRSGISTDTQYF	TRBJ2-3	-	TRBV7-2
CSVGQLMTTNEQFF	TRBJ2-1	-	TRBV29-1
CSVGLGDNEQFF	TRBJ2-1	-	TRBV29-1
CASSDRQYQPQHF	TRBJ1-5	-	TRBV6-1
CSVAVVGQKYEQYF	TRBJ2-7	-	TRBV29-1
CSVQDGSYEQYF	-	-	TRBV29-1
CAWSTDRANYGYTF	TRBJ1-2	TRBD1	TRBV30
CSARQATEGYTF	TRBJ1-2	-	TRBV29-1
CASSFTGAKNIQYF	TRBJ2-4	-	TRBV5-1
CAINQGLGTEAFF	TRBJ1-1	-	TRBV10-3
CASSPSQGFYGYTF	TRBJ1-2	-	TRBV7-2
CSVGQGLTVNSEAFF	TRBJ1-1	-	TRBV29-1
CASSAGTSYEQYF	TRBJ2-7	-	TRBV6-6
CASSDVQVQETQYF	TRBJ2-5	-	TRBV2
CAWSREYEQYF	TRBJ2-7	-	TRBV30
CASSGGAAGTGELFF	TRBJ2-2	-	TRBV5-5
CASSSAGIRVFF	TRBJ1-1	-	TRBV7-2
CASSLRTGWDEQFF	TRBJ2-1	TRBD1	TRBV4-3
CAWSVANTEAFF	TRBJ1-1	-	TRBV30
CASTGRVEREAFF	TRBJ1-1	-	TRBV7-2
CASRKLGGVKETQYF	TRBJ2-5	TRBD2	TRBV2
CASSRPSGGGETQYF	TRBJ2-5	TRBD2	TRBV5-1
CASSRGTENSPLHF	TRBJ1-6	TRBD1	TRBV7-3
CASSLEGFGNQPQHF	TRBJ1-5	-	TRBV27
CASSGTGGWQYF	TRBJ2-7	TRBD1	TRBV5-1
CASSQETGSGEHF	TRBJ1-5	-	TRBV4-3
CASSLSMGGSTEAFF	TRBJ1-1	-	TRBV11-2